This T cell receptor beta chain was sequenced for a study of cytomegalovirus exposure and HLA in healthy donors. Study-wide background: Just over 80% of approximately 400 genotyped donors fell in the Caucasian-associated ancestry cluster.

The CDR3 extends over 14 amino acids. Germline assignment: CDR1 LNHNV and CDR2 YYDKDF (reference sequence). V lost 0 bases, J lost 5 bases, and 7 bases lay in between. Worth noting for this clone: Its antigen remains unidentified.

Regarding the study as a whole: What a later analysis showed was that several of the most significant clusters appeared linked to common viral pathogens. The listing of about 150 TCR beta chains classed them as cytomegalovirus-associated.

Amplification used 60 Vbeta primers and 13 Jbeta primers. Only in-frame clones appear in the TCRdb table, and some are missing; sequencing was by immunoSEQ multiplex PCR. The sample carries 90,000 to 150,000 clones, under 85% recorded once. Sequenced: PBMCs. The chain combines TRBV15 with TRBJ2-2; tentatively, D is TRBD2 (5 bases). This receptor was obtained from a man between 40 and 49 years old in good health and CMV-seropositive. In DNA, the CDR3 is TGTGCCACCAGCAGAGATTCGGGAACCGGGGAGCTGTTTTTT. Its protein is CATSRDSGTGELFF.